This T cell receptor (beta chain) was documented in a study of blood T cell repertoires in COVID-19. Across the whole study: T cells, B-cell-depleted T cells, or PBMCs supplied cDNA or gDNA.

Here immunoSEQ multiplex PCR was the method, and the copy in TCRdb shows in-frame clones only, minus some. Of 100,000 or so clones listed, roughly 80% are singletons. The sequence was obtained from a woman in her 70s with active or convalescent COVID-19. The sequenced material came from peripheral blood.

DNA of the CDR3: TGTGCCAGTAGTATCCCGGGACAGGGTATCCACGAGCAGTACTTC. Translated: CASSIPGQGIHEQYF. V gene TRBV19 combines with J gene TRBJ2-7; 9 bases line up with TRBD1. Germline V CDR1 and CDR2: LNHDA, SQIVND (reference sequence). This CDR3 has 15 residues. With 3 bases clipped from V and 5 bases from J, the junction kept 8 bases outside the gene matches.